The subject of this entry is one T cell receptor (beta chain). This sample is part of a study of blood T cell repertoires in COVID-19. V lost 5 bases to trimming and J lost 0 bases; unmatched junction nucleotides: 8. Germline V gene lookup returns CDR1 SGHVS and CDR2 FNYEAQ. The CDR3 is 16 residues long. Original methodology: Amplification from reference gene primers served as the basis for estimated nucleated cell counts. Profiled with immunoSEQ multiplex PCR; TCRdb holds only in-frame clones, not every one. V and J calls and clone size are those listed in that table; D and trimming were worked out from the DNA. The sample has around 380,000 clones, more than 70% seen once.

Material: PBMCs or T cells enriched from blood (not recorded which). The gene calls are TRBV7-6 and TRBJ2-7; 9 positions match TRBD1. This TCR derives from a man aged 25-45 years who had recovered from COVID-19. CDR3 in amino acids: CASSPTGTGSSYEQYF. The CDR3, as DNA: TGTGCCAGCAGCCCGACCGGGACAGGGAGCTCCTACGAGCAGTACTTC.